The source of this T cell receptor (beta chain) is a study of T cells in women clearing cervical HPV infection. Background on the study: Donors had HPV16-related CIN3 or worse; 2 had invasive cancer.

Points on this clone: The read halts 3 residues ahead of the CDR3 end, with the missing end drawn from the germline J gene.

CDR1 and CDR2 (germline): LNHDA, SQIVND (reference sequence). The CDR3 is made up of 13 amino acids. The V segment lost 6 bases and the J segment 6 bases; nucleotides outside the gene matches: 6. The data were produced by immunoSEQ multiplex PCR, yet TCRdb's version contains in-frame clones alone and is incomplete. The repertoire table contains roughly 20,000 clones. The source material was blood buffy coat. This chain links TRBV19 with TRBJ1-2; 8 nucleotides match TRBD1. The source is a woman aged 18-70 years with a cervical HPV16 infection that either progressed to CIN3+ or cleared (not recorded which). CDR3 DNA, as far as it was read: TGTGCCAGTAGGGGCAGGGGGCGGAATGGC. Translation: CASRGRGRNG. The full-length CDR3 reads as CASRGRGRNGYTF.